The 23 T cell receptor beta chains below come from one sample, sequenced in a study of blood T cell repertoires in COVID-19. Profiled with immunoSEQ multiplex PCR; TCRdb holds only in-frame clones, not every one. The sample lists over 200,000 clones, 88% seen once, with about 1% in the top ten. The sample was peripheral blood. Receptor source: a woman aged 40 to 50 who had recovered from COVID-19.

The rearrangement links TRBV7-2 to TRBJ2-2; possible D gene TRBD2, 5 bases. Germline V gives CDR1 SGHTA, CDR2 FQGNSA. This CDR3 contains 12 residues. The ends were cut back, 7 bases at V and 7 bases at J, with 10 bases in the middle. The CDR3 spells CASNDRGGELFF. Here the CDR3 DNA reads TGTGCCAGCAACGACCGGGGCGGGGAGCTGTTTTTT.

The chain links TRBV14 to TRBJ1-4; TRBD1 might be the D (5 bases). Trimming took off 4 bases at V and 4 bases at J, with 10 bases between the two ends. Germline-derived CDR1 and CDR2 are SGHDN and FVKESK. CDR3 size: 14 residues. The CDR3 sequence: CASSPRTSNEKLFF. DNA of the CDR3: TGTGCCAGCAGCCCCCGGACAAGTAATGAAAAACTGTTTTTT.

The chain uses TRBV5-4 and TRBJ2-5, with D unclear. The germline V gene has CDR1 SGHNT and CDR2 YYREEE (reference sequence). V lost 4 bases and J lost 0, with 13 bases in between. This CDR3 region has 15 residues. CDR3 DNA: TGTGCCAGCAGCCAGGTCGTGGGCAACCAAGAGACCCAGTACTTC. This translates into CASSQVVGNQETQYF.

J is TRBJ1-3 and V is TRBV30; D possibly corresponds to TRBD1 (5 bases). This CDR3 region has 13 residues. Looked up from germline, CDR1 is GTSNPN and CDR2 is SVGIG (reference sequence). V shed 8 bases and J shed 0 bases, with 11 bases lying between them. For the CDR3, the DNA is TGTGCCCGCGGGGCCCGCTCTGGAAACACCATATATTTT. Its translation: CARGARSGNTIYF.

The chain employs TRBV19 and TRBJ1-6, with 8 bases identical to TRBD1. The trim removed 6 bases at V and 6 bases at J, leaving 4 bases unmatched. CDR1 and CDR2 (germline): LNHDA, SQIVND (reference sequence). There are 14 residues in the CDR3. The CDR3 here is CASSRTGPNSPLHF. DNA for the CDR3: TGTGCCAGTAGCCGGACAGGGCCTAATTCACCCCTCCACTTT.

This sequence joins TRBV28 and TRBJ1-2; 7 nucleotides agree with TRBD1. The CDR3 length is 13 residues. The J segment lost 2 bases and the V segment lost 6 bases, leaving 3 bases of the junction unmatched. CDR1 is MDHEN and CDR2 is SYDVKM in the germline V gene. The CDR3 loop is CASSTGQNYGYTF. The DNA of the CDR3 is TGTGCCAGCAGCACGGGACAGAACTATGGCTACACCTTC.

The V call is TRBV5-5, the J call TRBJ1-1; possibly TRBD1 for D (5 bases). Germline V gene lookup returns CDR1 SGHKS and CDR2 YYEKEE (reference sequence). The ends were cut back, 0 bases at V and 0 bases at J, with 24 bases in the middle. CDR3 length: 20 residues. The CDR3 nucleotides read TGTGCCAGCAGCTTGGAACAGCGTCTTAGTCAGCGGGGGGTGAACACTGAAGCTTTCTTT. Protein: CASSLEQRLSQRGVNTEAFF.

The CDR3 loop reads CASSTQGANSNQPQHF. The CDR3 DNA sequence: TGTGCCAGCAGCACCCAGGGGGCCAATAGCAATCAGCCCCAGCATTTT. The chain carries TRBV11-2 and TRBJ1-5; 8 bases are shared with TRBD1. V shed 5 bases and J 0 bases; nucleotides not matched to a gene: 6. CDR1 and CDR2 from the germline V gene are SGHAT and FQNNGV. The CDR3 consists of 16 residues. The full variable domain, its missing parts supplied by reference TRBV11-2 and TRBJ1-5, is EAGVAQSPRYKIIEKRQSVAFWCNPISGHATLYWYQQILGQGPKLLIQFQNNGVVDDSQLPKDRFSAERLKGVDSTLKIQPAKLEDSAVYLCASSTQGANSNQPQHFGDGTRLSIL.

This chain uses TRBV12-5 with TRBJ1-5; no definite D call. The V gene's germline CDR1 is LGHNT and CDR2 FRNRAP. V was clipped by 9 bases and J by 7 bases, with 16 bases between them. CDR3 size: 13 residues. The chain's CDR3 is CASRGTVGQPQHF. The CDR3 bases are TGTGCTAGCCGGGGAACCGTCGGGCAGCCCCAGCATTTT. Supplemented by reference TRBV12-5 and TRBJ1-5, the full variable domain reads DARVTQTPRHKVTEMGQEVTMRCQPILGHNTVFWYRQTMMQGLELLAYFRNRAPLDDSGMPKDRFSAEMPDATLATLKIQPSEPRDSAVYFCASRGTVGQPQHFGDGTRLSIL.

DNA of the CDR3: TGTGCCAGCAGCCACGGCGGGCAGCCGGAGCCCCAGCATTTT. Translation gives CASSHGGQPEPQHF. The V call is TRBV14, the J call TRBJ1-5; D remains ambiguous. Germline CDR1 and CDR2: SGHDN and FVKESK. The ends were cut back, 3 bases at V and 8 bases at J, with 14 bases in the middle. CDR3 length: 14 amino acids.

The chain carries TRBV6-5 and TRBJ2-7; 10 bases line up with TRBD2. J was trimmed by 4 bases and V by 3 bases; bases with no gene match: 6. CDR1 and CDR2 from the germline V gene are MNHEY and SVGAGI. This CDR3 contains 15 residues. The CDR3, as DNA: TGTGCCAGCAGTTATCTTGCTAGCGGGAGTTACGAGCAGTACTTC. As protein: CASSYLASGSYEQYF.

The CDR3: CASSLGISGEQFF. The CDR3, as DNA: TGTGCCAGCAGCTTAGGAATTAGCGGCGAGCAGTTCTTC. V gene TRBV7-3 combines with J gene TRBJ2-1, with D perhaps TRBD2 (6 bases). The germline V gene encodes CDR1 SGHTA and CDR2 FQGTGA. The CDR3 consists of 13 residues. The V end lost 2 bases, the J end lost 10 bases, and 12 bases lay between the germline ends.

The J gene is TRBJ2-1, the V gene TRBV3-1 (or the pseudogene TRBV3-2); D is undetermined. CDR3 length: 14 amino acids. Germline CDR1 and CDR2: LGHDT and YNNKEL (reference sequence). V dropped 7 bases and J dropped 2 bases, with 12 bases sitting between them. The CDR3 spells CASNLGGPYNEQFF. CDR3 DNA: TGTGCCAGCAACCTAGGTGGTCCCTACAATGAGCAGTTCTTC.

The V call is TRBV19, the J call TRBJ1-1, with D unclear. V lost 2 bases, J lost 0 bases, and 7 bases lay in between. CDR1 is LNHDA and CDR2 is SQIVND in the germline V gene (reference sequence). CDR3 length: 14 amino acids. DNA of the CDR3: TGTGCCAGTAGTATATATCGGGTGAACACTGAAGCTTTCTTT. It translates to CASSIYRVNTEAFF.

In nucleotides, the CDR3 is TGCGCCAGCAGTCAGACAGGGGGGAGTGAAAAACTGTTTTTT. It encodes CASSQTGGSEKLFF. V gene TRBV23-1 combines with J gene TRBJ1-4, with TRBD1 matching over 9 bases. TRBV23-1 qualifies as an ORF whose function is uncertain. V shed 3 bases, J shed 7 bases, and the junction held 3 bases outside the gene matches. CDR3 length: 14 residues.

This clone was found once. V gene TRBV12-3 or TRBV12-4 combines with J gene TRBJ2-4, with D perhaps matching TRBD1 (6 bases). The CDR3 length is 12 residues. The germline V and J ends were trimmed by 7 bases and 11 bases, with 15 bases remaining between them. The CDR3 reads CASTRDEGVQYF. CDR3 bases: TGTGCCAGCACCCGGGACGAGGGGGTTCAGTACTTC.

Only a few counts were recorded for this clone. The V gene is TRBV30, the J gene TRBJ1-2; D gene unclear. The V end lost 4 bases, the J end lost 4 bases, and 10 bases lay between the germline ends. The CDR3 is 12 residues long. Per germline, CDR1 GTSNPN and CDR2 SVGIG (reference sequence). DNA of the CDR3: TGTGCCTGGAAAGAGCGGGGCTATGGCTACACCTTC. Translation: CAWKERGYGYTF. Combining the CDR3 with reference TRBV30 and TRBJ1-2 gives the whole variable domain SQTIHQWPATLVQPVGSPLSLECTVEGTSNPNLYWYRQAAGRGLQLLFYSVGIGQISSEVPQNLSASRPQDRQFILSSKKLLLSDSGFYLCAWKERGYGYTFGSGTRLTVV.

This clone was recorded only once. The rearrangement joins TRBV7-3 to TRBJ2-1; 7 positions agree with TRBD2. Germline assignment: CDR1 SGHTA and CDR2 FQGTGA. The CDR3 consists of 15 residues. Unmatched junction bases numbered 3, after V lost 0 bases and J lost 4 bases. CDR3 protein: CASSLTSGGYNEQFF. The CDR3, as DNA: TGTGCCAGCAGCTTAACGTCCGGGGGGTACAATGAGCAGTTCTTC.

This clone was detected only once. The V call is TRBV7-2, the J call TRBJ2-5; 9 bases are shared with TRBD2. The germline CDR1 and CDR2 sequences are SGHTA and FQGNSA. The J segment lost 0 bases and the V segment lost 7 bases, leaving 15 bases of the junction unmatched. This CDR3 has 18 residues. CDR3 DNA: TGTGCCAGCACTAGGGGGCTAGCGGGACCCGTGTACCAAGAGACCCAGTACTTC. Translating gives CASTRGLAGPVYQETQYF.

This clone was observed a single time. This chain links TRBV4-3 with TRBJ2-7, with a possible D match to TRBD2 (7 bases). The CDR3 spans 14 residues. Germline assignment: CDR1 LGHNA and CDR2 YSLEER. The V end lost 4 bases, the J end lost 4 bases, and 14 bases lay between the germline ends. CDR3 amino acids: CASSPRGGPYEQYV. In DNA form, the CDR3 reads TGCGCCAGCAGCCCAAGGGGGGGCCCATACGAGCAGTACGTC.

Comments on this clone: Other nucleotide sequences from this sample produce the same CDR3. The genes are TRBV7-2 and TRBJ1-2, with D possibly matching TRBD1 (6 bases). This CDR3 region has 14 residues. V dropped 3 bases and J dropped 4 bases, with 12 bases sitting between them. Germline V gene data show CDR1 as SGHTA and CDR2 as FQGNSA. DNA of the CDR3: TGTGCCAGCAGCTTGGCGGGGGGCGGCTATGGCTACACCTTC. As protein: CASSLAGGGYGYTF.

A few counts support this clone. The V gene is TRBV3-1 (or the pseudogene TRBV3-2), the J gene TRBJ2-7, with 9 nucleotides matching TRBD2. This CDR3 spans 18 amino acids. Trimming took 0 bases from V and 0 from J; bases not matched to a gene: 9. In germline, CDR1 is LGHDT, CDR2 YNNKEL (reference sequence). CDR3 nucleotide sequence: TGTGCCAGCAGCCAAGAGGGTAGCGGGAGTAGGGGCTCCTACGAGCAGTACTTC. This encodes CASSQEGSGSRGSYEQYF.

The gene calls are TRBV30 and TRBJ1-1; 7 nucleotides align to TRBD1. Per germline, CDR1 GTSNPN and CDR2 SVGIG (reference sequence). V dropped 4 bases and J dropped 6; count of bases not matched to a gene: 8. The length of the CDR3 is 13 residues. CDR3 protein: CAWTKGGRAEAFF. CDR3 nucleotide sequence: TGTGCCTGGACCAAAGGGGGCAGGGCTGAAGCTTTCTTT.